This T cell receptor beta chain came from a study of blood T cell repertoires in COVID-19. Across the whole study: Acute and convalescent COVID-19 specimens originated in the United States, Italy and Spain.

Trimming left V 1 base short and J 1 base short, with 11 bases between. The CDR3 covers 15 residues. Germline lookup yields CDR1 SGHTS and CDR2 YDEGEE. Using immunoSEQ multiplex PCR, the repertoire was profiled, and TCRdb retains in-frame clones only, with some absent. The data hold under 300,000 clones, with over 75% observed a single time. This chain links TRBV5-8 with TRBJ1-1; D is perhaps TRBD1 (5 bases). The sequenced sample consisted of peripheral blood. The source of this sequence is a human donor in a cohort sampled during active COVID-19. The CDR3 nucleotides read TGTGCCAGCAGCTTGCGGGGGGGTTGGAACACTGAAGCTTTCTTT. Translated: CASSLRGGWNTEAFF.